This T cell receptor (beta chain) was recorded in a study of cytomegalovirus exposure and HLA in healthy donors. Broader study findings: Cytomegalovirus association was listed for about 160 TCR beta chains. From TCR beta sequences, most subjects' HLA-A and HLA-B alleles were reportedly predicted accurately.

J gave up 3 bases and V 5 bases, and 3 bases lay outside the gene matches. CDR1 and CDR2 from the germline V gene are SEHNR and FQNEAQ (reference sequence). CDR3 length: 15 residues. Primers included in the PCR were 60 Vbeta and 13 Jbeta primers. Sequenced by immunoSEQ multiplex PCR; TCRdb stores in-frame clones only, minus some. The sample shows some 91,000 clones, about 76% of them seen only once. Healthy bone marrow donors made up the donors. This clone has only a few counts. The antigen is not known. The chain is built from TRBV7-9 and TRBJ2-5, with 13 positions matching TRBD2. This TCR was sampled from a man aged 35 to 55 in good health and CMV-seropositive. Sequenced: PBMCs. For the CDR3, the DNA is TGTGCCAGCAGCCAACTAGCGGGGGGGAAAGAGACCCAGTACTTC. It yields the protein CASSQLAGGKETQYF.